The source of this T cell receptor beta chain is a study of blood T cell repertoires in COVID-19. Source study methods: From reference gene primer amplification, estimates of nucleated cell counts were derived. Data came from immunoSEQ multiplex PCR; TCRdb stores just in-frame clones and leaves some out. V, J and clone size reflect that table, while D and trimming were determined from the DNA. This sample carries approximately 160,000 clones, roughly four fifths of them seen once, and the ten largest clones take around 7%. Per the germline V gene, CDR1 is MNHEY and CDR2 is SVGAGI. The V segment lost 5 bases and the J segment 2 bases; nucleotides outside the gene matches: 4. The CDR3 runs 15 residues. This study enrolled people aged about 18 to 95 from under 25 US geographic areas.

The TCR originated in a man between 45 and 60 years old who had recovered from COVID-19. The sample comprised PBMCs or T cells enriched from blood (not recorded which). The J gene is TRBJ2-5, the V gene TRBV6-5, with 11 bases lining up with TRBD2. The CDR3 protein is CASSPTSGEQETQYF. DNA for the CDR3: TGTGCCAGCAGTCCGACTAGCGGGGAACAAGAGACCCAGTACTTC.